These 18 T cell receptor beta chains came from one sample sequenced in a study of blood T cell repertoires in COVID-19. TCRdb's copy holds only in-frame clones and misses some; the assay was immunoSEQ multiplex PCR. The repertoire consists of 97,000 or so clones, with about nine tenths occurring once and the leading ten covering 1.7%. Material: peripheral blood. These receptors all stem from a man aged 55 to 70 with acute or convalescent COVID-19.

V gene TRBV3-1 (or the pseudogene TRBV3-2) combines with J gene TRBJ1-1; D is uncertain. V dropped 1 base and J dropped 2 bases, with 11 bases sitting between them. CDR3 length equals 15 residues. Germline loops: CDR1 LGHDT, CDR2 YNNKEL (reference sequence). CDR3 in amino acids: CASSQGRVGNTEAFF. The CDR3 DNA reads TGTGCCAGCAGCCAAGGTCGGGTCGGAAACACTGAAGCTTTCTTT.

For the CDR3, the DNA is TGTGCCAGCAGGGGGGGATCCTACAATGAGCAGTTCTTC. This encodes CASRGGSYNEQFF. This rearrangement joins TRBV12-3 or TRBV12-4 to TRBJ2-1; the D gene is possibly TRBD2 (6 bases). The ends were cut back, 6 bases at V and 1 base at J, with 7 bases in the middle. The CDR3 totals 13 residues.

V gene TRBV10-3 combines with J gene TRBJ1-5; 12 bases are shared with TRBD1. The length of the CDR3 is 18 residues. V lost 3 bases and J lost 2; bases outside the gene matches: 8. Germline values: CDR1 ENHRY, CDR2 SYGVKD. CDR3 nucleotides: TGTGCCATCAGTGACGGGACAGGGGGCGCCGGCGGCAATCAGCCCCAGCATTTT. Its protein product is CAISDGTGGAGGNQPQHF.

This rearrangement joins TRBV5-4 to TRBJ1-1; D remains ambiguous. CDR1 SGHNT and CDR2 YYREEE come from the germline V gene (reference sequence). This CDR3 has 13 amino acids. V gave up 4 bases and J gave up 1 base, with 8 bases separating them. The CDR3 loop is CASSTGENTEAFF. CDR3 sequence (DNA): TGTGCCAGCAGCACCGGGGAGAACACTGAAGCTTTCTTT.

The CDR3 coding sequence is TGTGCCTGGAGAGAGGAGACAGATACGCAGTATTTT. Its protein is CAWREETDTQYF. J is TRBJ2-3 and V is TRBV30; D gene uncertain. Between the trimmed V and J ends, which lost 3 bases and 3 bases, there was a span of 7 bases. Germline-derived CDR1 and CDR2 are GTSNPN and SVGIG (reference sequence). CDR3 size: 12 residues.

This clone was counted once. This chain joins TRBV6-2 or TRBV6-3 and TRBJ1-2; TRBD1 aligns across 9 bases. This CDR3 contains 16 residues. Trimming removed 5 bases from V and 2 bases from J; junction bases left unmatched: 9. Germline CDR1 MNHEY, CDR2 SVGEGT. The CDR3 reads CASSPPGTGKNYGYTF. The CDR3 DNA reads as TGTGCCAGCAGTCCCCCAGGGACAGGGAAAAACTATGGCTACACCTTC.

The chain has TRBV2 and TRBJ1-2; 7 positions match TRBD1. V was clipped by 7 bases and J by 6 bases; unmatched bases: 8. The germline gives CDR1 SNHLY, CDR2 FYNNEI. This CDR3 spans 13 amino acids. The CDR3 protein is CASTLDRDHGYTF. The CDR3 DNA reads TGTGCCAGCACCCTTGACAGGGACCATGGCTACACCTTC.

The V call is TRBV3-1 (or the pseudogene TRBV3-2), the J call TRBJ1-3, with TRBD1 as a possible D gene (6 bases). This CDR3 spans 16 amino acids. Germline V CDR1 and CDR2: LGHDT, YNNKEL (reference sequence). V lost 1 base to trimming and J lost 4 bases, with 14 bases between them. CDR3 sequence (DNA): TGTGCCAGCAGCCAAGCAGCCTGGACAGCCGGAAACACCATATATTTT. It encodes CASSQAAWTAGNTIYF.

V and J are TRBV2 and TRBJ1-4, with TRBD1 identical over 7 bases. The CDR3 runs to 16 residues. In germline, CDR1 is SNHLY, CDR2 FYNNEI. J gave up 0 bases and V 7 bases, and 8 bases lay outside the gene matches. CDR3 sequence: CASIQGGPATNEKLFF. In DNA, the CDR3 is TGTGCCAGCATCCAGGGGGGCCCTGCAACTAATGAAAAACTGTTTTTT.

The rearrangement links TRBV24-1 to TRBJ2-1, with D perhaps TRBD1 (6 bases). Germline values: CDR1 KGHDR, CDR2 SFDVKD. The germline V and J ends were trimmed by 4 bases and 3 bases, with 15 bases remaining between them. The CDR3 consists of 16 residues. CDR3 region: CATSDSGTSFYNEQFF. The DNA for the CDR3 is TGTGCCACCAGTGACTCCGGGACATCCTTCTACAATGAGCAGTTCTTC.

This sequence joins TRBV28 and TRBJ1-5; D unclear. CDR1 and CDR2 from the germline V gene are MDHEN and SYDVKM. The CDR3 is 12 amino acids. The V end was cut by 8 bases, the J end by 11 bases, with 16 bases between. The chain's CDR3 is CASSLDRTAQHF. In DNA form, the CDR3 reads TGTGCCAGCTCCCTCGACCGTACAGCCCAGCATTTT.

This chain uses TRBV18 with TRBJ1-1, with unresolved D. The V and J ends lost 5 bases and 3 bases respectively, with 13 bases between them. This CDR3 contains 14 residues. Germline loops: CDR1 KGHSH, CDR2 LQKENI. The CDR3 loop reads CASSTITSDTEAFF. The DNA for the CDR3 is TGTGCCAGCTCAACTATAACATCTGACACTGAAGCTTTCTTT.

The chain's CDR3 is CASSLAAYTDTQYF. The CDR3 DNA sequence: TGTGCCAGCAGTCTAGCGGCCTACACAGATACGCAGTATTTT. This sequence joins TRBV2 and TRBJ2-3, with 7 bases fitting TRBD2. The ends lost 5 bases at V and 2 bases at J; junction bases unmatched: 4. Germline lookup yields CDR1 SNHLY and CDR2 FYNNEI. This CDR3 spans 14 amino acids.

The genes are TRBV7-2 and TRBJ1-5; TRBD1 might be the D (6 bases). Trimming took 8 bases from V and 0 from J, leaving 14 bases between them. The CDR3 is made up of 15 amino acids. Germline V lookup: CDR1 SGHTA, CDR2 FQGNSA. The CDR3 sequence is CASGPGTYSNQPQHF. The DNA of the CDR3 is TGTGCCAGCGGTCCCGGGACATATAGCAATCAGCCCCAGCATTTT.

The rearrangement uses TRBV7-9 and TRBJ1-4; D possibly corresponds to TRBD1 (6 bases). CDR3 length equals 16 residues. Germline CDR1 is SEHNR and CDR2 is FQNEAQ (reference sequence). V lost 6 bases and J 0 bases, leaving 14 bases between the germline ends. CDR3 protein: CASSPGHGTTNEKLFF. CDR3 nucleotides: TGTGCCAGCAGTCCGGGACACGGGACAACTAATGAAAAACTGTTTTTT.

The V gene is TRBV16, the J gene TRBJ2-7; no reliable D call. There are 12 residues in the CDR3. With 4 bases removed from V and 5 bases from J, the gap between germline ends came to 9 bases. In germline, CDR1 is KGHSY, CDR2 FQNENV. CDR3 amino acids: CASSPRPDEQYF. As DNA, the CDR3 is TGTGCCAGCAGCCCCCGTCCCGACGAGCAGTACTTC.

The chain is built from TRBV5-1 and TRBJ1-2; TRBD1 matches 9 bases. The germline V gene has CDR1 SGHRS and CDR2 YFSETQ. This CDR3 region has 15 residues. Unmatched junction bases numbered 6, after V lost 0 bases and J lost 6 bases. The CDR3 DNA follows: TGCGCCAGCAGCTTGGAAGGGACAGGGCAGGATGGCTACACCTTC. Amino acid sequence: CASSLEGTGQDGYTF.

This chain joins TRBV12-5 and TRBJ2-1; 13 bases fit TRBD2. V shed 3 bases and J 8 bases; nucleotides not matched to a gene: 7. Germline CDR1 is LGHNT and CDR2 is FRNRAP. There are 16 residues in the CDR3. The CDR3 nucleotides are TGTGCTAGTGGTTTAGGGACTAGCGGGGCATGGGATGAGCAGTTCTTC. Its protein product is CASGLGTSGAWDEQFF.